Listed here are 18 T cell receptor beta chains from one sample, sequenced in a study of shared clonotypes between healthy human individuals. Generated by immunoSEQ multiplex PCR, the TCRdb table keeps only in-frame clones and is missing some. The sample yields fewer than 850,000 clones, 72% seen once. The sequencing input was memory CD4+ T cells sorted from blood. Subset noted: CD45RA-negative fraction. These receptors were taken from a woman aged 25 to 39 in good health.

This clone has only a few counts. The chain joins TRBV4-1 to TRBJ1-5; maybe TRBD1 (6 bases). Germline values: CDR1 MGHRA, CDR2 YSYEKL. The CDR3 covers 15 residues. Trimming removed 0 bases from V and 6 bases from J, with 12 bases in between. CDR3 coding DNA: TGCGCCAGCAGCCAAGATCCGGGGGCGAGTCAGCCCCAGCATTTT. It yields the protein CASSQDPGASQPQHF.

The J gene is TRBJ1-2, the V gene TRBV18, with D perhaps TRBD1 (6 bases). In germline, CDR1 is KGHSH, CDR2 LQKENI. Trimming removed 3 bases at V and 4 bases at J, with 12 bases between. The CDR3 runs 14 residues. This CDR3 is CASSPPGQTYGYTF. DNA for the CDR3: TGTGCCAGCTCACCCCCCGGACAGACCTATGGCTACACCTTC. Looking up the rest from reference TRBV18 and TRBJ1-2 gives the full variable domain: NAGVMQNPRHLVRRRGQEARLRCSPMKGHSHVYWYRQLPEEGLKFMVYLQKENIIDESGMPKERFSAEFPKEGPSILRIQQVVRGDSAAYFCASSPPGQTYGYTFGSGTRLTVV.

The chain has TRBV7-9 and TRBJ1-1; D possibly corresponds to TRBD1 (6 bases). Germline V CDR1 and CDR2: SEHNR, FQNEAQ (reference sequence). The ends were cut back, 5 bases at V and 0 bases at J, with 10 bases in the middle. This CDR3 has 14 amino acids. The CDR3 loop reads CASSIGTLNTEAFF. The DNA for the CDR3 is TGTGCCAGCAGCATCGGGACATTGAACACTGAAGCTTTCTTT.

This clone turned up a few times. The chain links TRBV4-2 to TRBJ2-2, with TRBD2 matching over 10 bases. J was trimmed by 3 bases and V by 4 bases; bases with no gene match: 5. CDR3 size: 16 residues. Germline values: CDR1 LGHNA, CDR2 YNFKEQ. CDR3 sequence: CASSRLAGDDTGELFF. CDR3 DNA sequence: TGTGCCAGCAGCCGCCTAGCGGGAGACGACACCGGGGAGCTGTTTTTT.

The CDR3 DNA is TGTGCCAGCAGCCCAGGGGTGTTGGGCAATCAGCCCCAGCATTTT. Translation: CASSPGVLGNQPQHF. The chain links TRBV7-2 to TRBJ1-5; TRBD1 might be the D (6 bases). The CDR3 has 15 residues. Germline CDR1 reads SGHTA; CDR2 reads FQGNSA. V shed 5 bases and J shed 2 bases, with 13 bases lying between them. Full variable domain (missing parts from reference TRBV7-2 and TRBJ1-5): GAGVSQSPSNKVTEKGKDVELRCDPISGHTALYWYRQSLGQGLEFLIYFQGNSAPDKSGLPSDRFSAERTGGSVSTLTIQRTQQEDSAVYLCASSPGVLGNQPQHFGDGTRLSIL.

V usage is TRBV5-1 and J usage is TRBJ2-7; 9 bases line up with TRBD2. From germline, CDR1 is SGHRS and CDR2 YFSETQ. The CDR3 covers 16 residues. Trimming cost V 0 bases and J 5 bases; bases outside gene matches: 9. In DNA, the CDR3 is TGCGCCAGCAGCTTGGCCGTCGGGACTAGCCCCGACGAGCAGTACTTC. Translation: CASSLAVGTSPDEQYF.

The V gene is TRBV4-1, the J gene TRBJ2-7, with 7 bases identical to TRBD2. V lost 3 bases to trimming and J lost 6 bases; unmatched junction nucleotides: 14. In germline, CDR1 is MGHRA, CDR2 YSYEKL. This CDR3 has 16 amino acids. The DNA for the CDR3 is TGCGCCAGCAGCCAGGGGGGGTGGGCTCAACGGGGCGAGCAGTACTTC. Its protein product is CASSQGGWAQRGEQYF.

The rearrangement links TRBV5-4 to TRBJ1-4; D unresolved. Trimming pared 0 bases from V and 0 bases from J, leaving 6 bases between. This CDR3 is built from 15 residues. Germline V gives CDR1 SGHNT, CDR2 YYREEE (reference sequence). CDR3 in DNA: TGTGCCAGCAGCTTGGGAGGGTCAACTAATGAAAAACTGTTTTTT. This sequence encodes CASSLGGSTNEKLFF.

This rearrangement joins TRBV27 to TRBJ2-1; D ambiguous. Germline V gives CDR1 MNHEY, CDR2 SMNVEV (reference sequence). The CDR3 runs 14 residues. The V end lost 3 bases, the J end lost 10 bases, and 16 bases lay between the germline ends. CDR3 amino acids: CASSFYGPSREQFF. CDR3 DNA: TGTGCCAGCAGTTTTTACGGGCCGTCCCGAGAGCAGTTCTTC.

The V call is TRBV28, the J call TRBJ2-4, with TRBD2 identical over 10 bases. Germline CDR1 reads MDHEN; CDR2 reads SYDVKM. Germline trimming cut 1 base from V and 6 bases from J; bases unmatched to any gene: 0. The CDR3 has 14 amino acids. CDR3 sequence (DNA): TGTGCCAGCAGTTTATCTAGCGGGAGAAACATTCAGTACTTC. Protein sequence: CASSLSSGRNIQYF.

The genes are TRBV5-1 and TRBJ1-5, with D tentatively TRBD1 (5 bases). Per germline, CDR1 SGHRS and CDR2 YFSETQ. V lost 4 bases and J 15 bases, leaving 14 bases between the germline ends. The CDR3 runs 11 residues. The CDR3 DNA reads TGCGCCAGCAGCAAACCGGGACGATGGCATTTT. Protein product: CASSKPGRWHF.

This chain uses TRBV5-1 with TRBJ2-7; D uncertain. The CDR3 spans 14 residues. Germline assignment: CDR1 SGHRS and CDR2 YFSETQ. Trimming cost V 2 bases and J 3 bases, with 12 bases left between them. The CDR3 bases are TGCGCCAGCAGCTTAAGGGCTGGGGACTACGAGCAGTACTTC. Protein sequence: CASSLRAGDYEQYF.

This clone was seen only once. The rearrangement links TRBV5-4 to TRBJ1-2, with D tentatively TRBD1 (5 bases). The CDR3 runs to 15 residues. V gave up 4 bases and J gave up 4 bases, with 17 bases separating them. CDR1 is SGHNT, CDR2 YYREEE, per germline (reference sequence). The CDR3: CASSPIGGLSYGYTF. The CDR3 DNA reads as TGTGCCAGCAGCCCCATCGGGGGACTCAGCTATGGCTACACCTTC.

The chain has TRBV5-1 and TRBJ1-4; a weak D match, TRBD1 (5 bases). Germline CDR1 SGHRS, CDR2 YFSETQ. The CDR3 length is 17 residues. The V end lost 4 bases, the J end lost 0 bases, and 16 bases lay between the germline ends. CDR3 nucleotide sequence: TGCGCCAGCAGCAAGCATGAAAGGGGCGCAACTAATGAAAAACTGTTTTTT. Its translation is CASSKHERGATNEKLFF. The full variable domain, in which reference TRBV5-1 and TRBJ1-4 provide the parts outside the CDR3, is KAGVTQTPRYLIKTRGQQVTLSCSPISGHRSVSWYQQTPGQGLQFLFEYFSETQRNKGNFPGRFSGRQFSNSRSEMNVSTLELGDSALYLCASSKHERGATNEKLFFGSGTQLSVL.

This clone has at least ten counts. Other DNA sequences within the sample encode an identical CDR3. For the CDR3, the DNA is TGTGCCAGCAGCCAAGCAGGAATGAACACTGAAGCTTTCTTT. Its protein is CASSQAGMNTEAFF. The V gene is TRBV14, the J gene TRBJ1-1; the D is unclear. Deletions cut 1 base from V and 0 bases from J, with 6 bases between. This CDR3 has 14 residues. Germline CDR1 and CDR2: SGHDN and FVKESK.

V gene TRBV5-4 combines with J gene TRBJ2-7; D gene unclear. The ends were cut back, 0 bases at V and 3 bases at J, with 16 bases in the middle. From germline, CDR1 is SGHNT and CDR2 YYREEE (reference sequence). The CDR3 has 16 residues. CDR3 DNA sequence: TGTGCCAGCAGCTTGGAATTCGGCGGAGCGAGCTACGAGCAGTACTTC. It codes for CASSLEFGGASYEQYF.

This clone was counted ten times or more. This chain connects TRBV9 to TRBJ2-1, with D possibly matching TRBD1 (6 bases). The CDR3 covers 14 residues. V gave up 5 bases and J gave up 2 bases, with 11 bases separating them. The V gene's germline CDR1 is SGDLS and CDR2 YYNGEE. CDR3 residues: CASRDSLTYNEQFF. Here the CDR3 DNA reads TGTGCCAGCAGGGACAGTCTTACCTACAATGAGCAGTTCTTC.

The chain has TRBV27 and TRBJ1-3; a weak D match, TRBD1 (5 bases). CDR3 length: 15 residues. The V gene lost 4 bases and the J gene lost 2 bases, with 12 bases spanning the gap. Per germline, CDR1 MNHEY and CDR2 SMNVEV (reference sequence). The CDR3 protein is CASSYAGGAGNTIYF. The CDR3 coding sequence is TGTGCCAGCAGTTACGCTGGAGGGGCTGGAAACACCATATATTTT.